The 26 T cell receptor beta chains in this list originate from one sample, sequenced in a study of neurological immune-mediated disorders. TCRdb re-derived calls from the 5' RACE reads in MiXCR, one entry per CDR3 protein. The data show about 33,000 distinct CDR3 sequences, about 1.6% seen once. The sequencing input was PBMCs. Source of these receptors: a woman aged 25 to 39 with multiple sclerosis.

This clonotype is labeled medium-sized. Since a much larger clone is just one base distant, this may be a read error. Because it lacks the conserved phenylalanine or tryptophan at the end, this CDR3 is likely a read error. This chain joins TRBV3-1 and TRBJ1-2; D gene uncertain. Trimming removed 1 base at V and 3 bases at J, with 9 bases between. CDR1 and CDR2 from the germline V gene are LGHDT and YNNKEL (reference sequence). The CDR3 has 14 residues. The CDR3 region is CASSQAVTYYGYTC. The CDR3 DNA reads TGTGCCAGCAGCCAAGCCGTGACCTACTATGGCTACACCTGC.

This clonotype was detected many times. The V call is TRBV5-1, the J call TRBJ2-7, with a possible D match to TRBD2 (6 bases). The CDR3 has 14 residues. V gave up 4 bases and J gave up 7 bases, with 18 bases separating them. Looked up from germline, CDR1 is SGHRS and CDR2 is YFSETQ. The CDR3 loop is CASSTTTLAREQYF. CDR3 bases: TGCGCCAGCAGCACAACCACCCTAGCGAGGGAGCAGTACTTC.

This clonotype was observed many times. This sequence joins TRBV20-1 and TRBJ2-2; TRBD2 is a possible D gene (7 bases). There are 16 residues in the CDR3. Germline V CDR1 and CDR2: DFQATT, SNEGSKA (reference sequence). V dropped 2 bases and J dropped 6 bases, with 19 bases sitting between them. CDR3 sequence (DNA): TGCAGTGCTAGACCGGCAGAGGGGCGGGGGCCCGGGGAGCTGTTTTTT. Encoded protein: CSARPAEGRGPGELFF.

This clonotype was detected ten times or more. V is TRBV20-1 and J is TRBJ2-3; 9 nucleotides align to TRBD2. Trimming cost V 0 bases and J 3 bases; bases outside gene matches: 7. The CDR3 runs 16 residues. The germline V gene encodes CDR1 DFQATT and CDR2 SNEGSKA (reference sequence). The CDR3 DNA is TGCAGTGCTAGAGATCGGATGCGGGGGGGAACAGATACGCAGTATTTT. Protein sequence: CSARDRMRGGTDTQYF.

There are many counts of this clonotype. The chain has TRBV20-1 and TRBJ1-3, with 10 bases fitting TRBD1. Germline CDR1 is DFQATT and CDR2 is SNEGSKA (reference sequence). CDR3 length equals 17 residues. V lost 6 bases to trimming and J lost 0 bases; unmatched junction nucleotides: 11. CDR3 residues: CSAQGQGKPGSGNTIYF. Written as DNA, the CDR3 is TGCAGTGCGCAGGGACAGGGGAAGCCAGGCTCTGGAAACACCATATATTTT.

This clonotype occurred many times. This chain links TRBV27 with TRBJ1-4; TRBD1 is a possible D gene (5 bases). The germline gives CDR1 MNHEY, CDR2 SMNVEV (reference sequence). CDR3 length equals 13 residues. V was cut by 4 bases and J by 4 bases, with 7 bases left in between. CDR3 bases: TGTGCCAGCAGTTCGGGGCTTAATGAAAAACTGTTTTTT. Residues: CASSSGLNEKLFF.

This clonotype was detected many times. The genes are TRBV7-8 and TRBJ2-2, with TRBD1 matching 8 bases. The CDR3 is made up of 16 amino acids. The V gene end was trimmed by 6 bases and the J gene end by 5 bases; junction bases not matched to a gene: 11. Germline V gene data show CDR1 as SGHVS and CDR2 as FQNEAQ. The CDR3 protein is CASSLQTGGLTGELFF. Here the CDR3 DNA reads TGTGCCAGCAGTTTACAAACAGGGGGGTTGACCGGGGAGCTGTTTTTT. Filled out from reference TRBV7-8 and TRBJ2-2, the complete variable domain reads GAGVSQSPRYKVAKRGQDVALRCDPISGHVSLFWYQQALGQGPEFLTYFQNEAQLDKSGLPSDRFFAERPEGSVSTLKIQRTQQEDSAVYLCASSLQTGGLTGELFFGEGSRLTVL.

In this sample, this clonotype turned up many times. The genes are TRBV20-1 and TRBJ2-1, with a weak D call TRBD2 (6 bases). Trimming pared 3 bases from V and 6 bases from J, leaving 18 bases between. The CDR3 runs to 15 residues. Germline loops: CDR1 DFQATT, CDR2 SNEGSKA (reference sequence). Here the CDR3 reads CSASSAGTPGNEQFF. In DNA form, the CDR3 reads TGCAGTGCTAGCTCAGCCGGGACTCCAGGCAATGAGCAGTTCTTC.

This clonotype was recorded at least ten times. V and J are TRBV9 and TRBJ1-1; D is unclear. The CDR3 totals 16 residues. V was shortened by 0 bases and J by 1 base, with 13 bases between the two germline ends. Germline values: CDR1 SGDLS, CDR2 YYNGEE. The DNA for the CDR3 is TGTGCCAGCAGCGTAGCTAATGGGGTCACGAACACTGAAGCTTTCTTT. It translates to CASSVANGVTNTEAFF.

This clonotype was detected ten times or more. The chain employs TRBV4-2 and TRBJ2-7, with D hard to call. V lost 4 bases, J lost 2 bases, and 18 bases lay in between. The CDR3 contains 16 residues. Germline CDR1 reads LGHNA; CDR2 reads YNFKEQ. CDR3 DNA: TGTGCCAGCAGCCCCACCGTAAACCTATTAACCTACGAGCAGTACTTC. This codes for CASSPTVNLLTYEQYF.

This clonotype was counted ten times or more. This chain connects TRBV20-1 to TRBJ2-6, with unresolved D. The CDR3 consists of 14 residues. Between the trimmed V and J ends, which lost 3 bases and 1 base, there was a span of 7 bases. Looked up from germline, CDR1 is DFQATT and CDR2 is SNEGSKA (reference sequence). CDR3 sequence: CSASASSGANVLTF. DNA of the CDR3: TGCAGTGCTAGTGCGAGTTCTGGGGCCAACGTCCTGACTTTC.

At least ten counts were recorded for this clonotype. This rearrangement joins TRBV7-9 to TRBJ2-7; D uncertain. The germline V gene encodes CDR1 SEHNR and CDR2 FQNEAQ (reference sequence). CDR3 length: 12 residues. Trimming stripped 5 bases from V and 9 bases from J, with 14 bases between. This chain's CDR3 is CASSPTQWGQYF. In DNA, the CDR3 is TGTGCCAGCAGCCCAACCCAGTGGGGGCAGTACTTC. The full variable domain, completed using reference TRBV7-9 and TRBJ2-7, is DTGVSQNPRHKITKRGQNVTFRCDPISEHNRLYWYRQTLGQGPEFLTYFQNEAQLEKSRLLSDRFSAERPKGSFSTLEIQRTEQGDSAMYLCASSPTQWGQYFGPGTRLTVT.

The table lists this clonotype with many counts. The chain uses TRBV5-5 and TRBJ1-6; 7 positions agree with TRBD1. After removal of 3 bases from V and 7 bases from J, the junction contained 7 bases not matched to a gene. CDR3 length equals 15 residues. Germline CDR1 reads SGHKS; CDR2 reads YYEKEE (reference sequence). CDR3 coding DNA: TGTGCCAGCAGCTCTTCCGGGACAGAGAATTCACCCCTCCACTTT. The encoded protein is CASSSSGTENSPLHF.

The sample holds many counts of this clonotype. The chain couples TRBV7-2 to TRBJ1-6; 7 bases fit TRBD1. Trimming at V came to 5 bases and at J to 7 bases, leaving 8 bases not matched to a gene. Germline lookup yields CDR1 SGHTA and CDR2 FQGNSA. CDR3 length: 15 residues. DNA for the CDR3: TGTGCCAGCAGCCCACCTACAGGGGTCAATTCACCCCTCCACTTT. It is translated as CASSPPTGVNSPLHF. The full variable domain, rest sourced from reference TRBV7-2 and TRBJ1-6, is GAGVSQSPSNKVTEKGKDVELRCDPISGHTALYWYRQSLGQGLEFLIYFQGNSAPDKSGLPSDRFSAERTGGSVSTLTIQRTQQEDSAVYLCASSPPTGVNSPLHFGNGTRLTVT.

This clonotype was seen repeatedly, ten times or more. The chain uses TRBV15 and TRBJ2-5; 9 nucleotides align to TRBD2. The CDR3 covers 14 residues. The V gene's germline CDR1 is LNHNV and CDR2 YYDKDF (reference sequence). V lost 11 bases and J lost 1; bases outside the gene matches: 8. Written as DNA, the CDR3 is TGTGCCTCGTCTGGCGGGGGGGTCCAAGAGACCCAGTACTTC. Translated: CASSGGGVQETQYF.

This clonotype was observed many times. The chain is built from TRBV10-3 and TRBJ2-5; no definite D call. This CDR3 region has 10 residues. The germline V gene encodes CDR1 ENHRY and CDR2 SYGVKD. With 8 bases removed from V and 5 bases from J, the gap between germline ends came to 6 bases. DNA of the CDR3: TGTGCCATCGGTGTTGAGACCCAGTACTTC. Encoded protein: CAIGVETQYF.

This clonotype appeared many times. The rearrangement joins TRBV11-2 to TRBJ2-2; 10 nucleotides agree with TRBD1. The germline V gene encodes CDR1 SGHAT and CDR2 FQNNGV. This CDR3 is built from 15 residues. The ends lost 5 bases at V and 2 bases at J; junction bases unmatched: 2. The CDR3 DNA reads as TGTGCCAGCAGCGGGACAGGGGTCAACACCGGGGAGCTGTTTTTT. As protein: CASSGTGVNTGELFF.

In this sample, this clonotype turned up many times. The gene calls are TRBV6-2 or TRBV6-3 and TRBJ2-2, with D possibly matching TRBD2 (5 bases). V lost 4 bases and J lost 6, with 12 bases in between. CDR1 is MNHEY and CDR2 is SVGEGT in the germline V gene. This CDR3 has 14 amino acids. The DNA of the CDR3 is TGTGCCAGCAGTTGGGCTAGCTTGTCCGGGGAGCTGTTTTTT. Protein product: CASSWASLSGELFF.

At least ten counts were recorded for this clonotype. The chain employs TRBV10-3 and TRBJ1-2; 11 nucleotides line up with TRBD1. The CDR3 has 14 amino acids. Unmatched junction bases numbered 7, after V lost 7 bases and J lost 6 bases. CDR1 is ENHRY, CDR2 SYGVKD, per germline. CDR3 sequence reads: CAIKWDRGFNGYTF. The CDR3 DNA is TGTGCCATCAAATGGGACAGGGGGTTCAATGGCTACACCTTC.

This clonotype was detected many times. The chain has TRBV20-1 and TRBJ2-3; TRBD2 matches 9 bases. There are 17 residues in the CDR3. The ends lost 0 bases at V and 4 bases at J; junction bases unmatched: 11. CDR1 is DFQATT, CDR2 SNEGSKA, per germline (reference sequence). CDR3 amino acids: CSARDNALAGRADTQYF. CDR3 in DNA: TGCAGTGCTAGAGATAATGCGCTAGCGGGGAGGGCAGATACGCAGTATTTT.

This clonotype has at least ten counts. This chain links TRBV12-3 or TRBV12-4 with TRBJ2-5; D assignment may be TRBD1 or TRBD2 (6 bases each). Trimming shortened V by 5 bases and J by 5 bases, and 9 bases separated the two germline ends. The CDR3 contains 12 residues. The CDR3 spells CASSGGGETQYF. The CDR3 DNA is TGTGCCAGCAGTGGAGGGGGGGAGACCCAGTACTTC.

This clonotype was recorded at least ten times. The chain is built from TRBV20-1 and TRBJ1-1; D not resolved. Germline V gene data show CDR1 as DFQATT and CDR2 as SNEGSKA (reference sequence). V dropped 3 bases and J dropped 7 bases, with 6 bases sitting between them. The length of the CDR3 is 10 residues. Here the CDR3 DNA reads TGCAGTGCTAGGTGGCGTGAAGCTTTCTTT. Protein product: CSARWREAFF.

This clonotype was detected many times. As DNA, the CDR3 is TGTGCCAGCAGCTTAGGTCTACGGGTCTATGGCTACACCTTC. Amino acids: CASSLGLRVYGYTF. This rearrangement joins TRBV11-2 to TRBJ1-2; no clear D gene. CDR1 is SGHAT, CDR2 FQNNGV, per germline. Trimming left V 1 base short and J 4 bases short, with 10 bases between. The CDR3 totals 14 residues.

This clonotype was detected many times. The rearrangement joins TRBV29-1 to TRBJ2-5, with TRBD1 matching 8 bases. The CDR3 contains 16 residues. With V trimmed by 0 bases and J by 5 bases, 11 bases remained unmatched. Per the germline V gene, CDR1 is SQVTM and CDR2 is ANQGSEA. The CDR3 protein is CSVEDHWQGAEETQYF. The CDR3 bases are TGCAGCGTTGAAGATCACTGGCAGGGGGCTGAGGAGACCCAGTACTTC.

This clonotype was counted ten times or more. The CDR3 DNA sequence: TGCAGTGCTTCACAGGGTTACGAGCAGTACTTC. Amino acids: CSASQGYEQYF. This chain links TRBV20-1 with TRBJ2-7, with D perhaps TRBD1 (6 bases). The V gene lost 5 bases and the J gene lost 4 bases, with 9 bases spanning the gap. The CDR3 is made up of 11 amino acids. Germline V gene sequence: CDR1 DFQATT, CDR2 SNEGSKA (reference sequence).

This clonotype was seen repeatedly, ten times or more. The CDR3 DNA reads TGCAGTGCGCGGACAAGCTCTGGGGCCAACGTCCTGACTTTC. Its translation: CSARTSSGANVLTF. The chain carries TRBV20-1 and TRBJ2-6, with D tentatively TRBD1 (5 bases). Germline V gene lookup returns CDR1 DFQATT and CDR2 SNEGSKA (reference sequence). The germline V and J ends were trimmed by 6 bases and 0 bases, with 9 bases remaining between them. This CDR3 has 14 amino acids.